The following is a T cell receptor beta chain sequence with its context. The protocol was immunoSEQ multiplex PCR, while the TCRdb copy is restricted to in-frame clones and leaves out a portion. The repertoire holds roughly 180,000 clones, about 72% seen once, with roughly 13% in the top ten. This specimen belongs to a study of cytotoxic CD8 clonotypes in ibrutinib-treated CLL. Study-level background: Patients attained about 25 partial and 2 complete responses; at median roughly 73 months, about 15 remained remitted while around twelve progressed. Median treatment time before response sampling was roughly twelve months, range 6 to 36.

Germline CDR1 reads SGHRS; CDR2 reads YFSETQ. V lost 7 bases to trimming and J lost 9 bases; unmatched junction nucleotides: 14. The length of the CDR3 is 15 residues. The clonotype comes from a human donor with chronic lymphocytic leukemia. Specimen: PBMCs, collected after 24 months of ibrutinib treatment. V gene TRBV5-1 combines with J gene TRBJ2-1; 9 bases align to TRBD1. The CDR3 DNA reads TGCGCCAGCTCTTCCGGGGACAGGGCCTCATTTGAGCAGTTCTTC. Amino acids: CASSSGDRASFEQFF.